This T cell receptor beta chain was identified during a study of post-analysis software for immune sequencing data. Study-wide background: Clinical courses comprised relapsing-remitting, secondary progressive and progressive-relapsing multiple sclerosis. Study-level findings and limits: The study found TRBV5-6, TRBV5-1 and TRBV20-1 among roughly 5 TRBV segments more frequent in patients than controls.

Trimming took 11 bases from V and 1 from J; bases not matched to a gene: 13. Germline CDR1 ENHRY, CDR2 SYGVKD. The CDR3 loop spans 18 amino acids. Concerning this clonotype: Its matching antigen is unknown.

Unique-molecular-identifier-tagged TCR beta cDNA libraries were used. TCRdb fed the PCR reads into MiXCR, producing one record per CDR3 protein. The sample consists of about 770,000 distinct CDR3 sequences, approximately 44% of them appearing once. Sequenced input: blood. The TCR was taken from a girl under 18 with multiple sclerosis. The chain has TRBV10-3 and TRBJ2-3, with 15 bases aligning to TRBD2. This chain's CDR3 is CASRTSGRAVGGTDTQYF. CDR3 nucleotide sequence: TGTGCCTCCCGGACTAGCGGGAGGGCCGTGGGCGGCACAGATACGCAGTATTTT.